The clone carrying this T cell receptor (beta chain) was recorded at least ten times. The antigen remains undetermined. Other DNA variants within this sample encode the same CDR3. The record originates from a study of shared clonotypes between healthy human individuals. Overall study findings and caveats: Sampling included only blood; tissue repertoires likely differ.

Assay runs were performed at deep level. The data were produced by immunoSEQ multiplex PCR, yet TCRdb's version contains in-frame clones alone and is incomplete. The sample records around 510,000 clones, around three quarters being singletons. The TCR comes from a woman between 40 and 50 years old in good health. Some clones in this sample may be carry-over from other donors' samples. Sequences were obtained from PBMCs.

The CDR3 sequence: CASSPGTGGRYEQYF. The CDR3 DNA sequence: TGTGCCAGCAGCCCTGGGACAGGGGGCCGCTACGAGCAGTACTTC. The chain uses TRBV9 and TRBJ2-7; TRBD1 matches at 12 bases. Trimming took 4 bases from V and 3 from J; bases not matched to a gene: 5. Germline values: CDR1 SGDLS, CDR2 YYNGEE. This CDR3 is built from 15 residues.